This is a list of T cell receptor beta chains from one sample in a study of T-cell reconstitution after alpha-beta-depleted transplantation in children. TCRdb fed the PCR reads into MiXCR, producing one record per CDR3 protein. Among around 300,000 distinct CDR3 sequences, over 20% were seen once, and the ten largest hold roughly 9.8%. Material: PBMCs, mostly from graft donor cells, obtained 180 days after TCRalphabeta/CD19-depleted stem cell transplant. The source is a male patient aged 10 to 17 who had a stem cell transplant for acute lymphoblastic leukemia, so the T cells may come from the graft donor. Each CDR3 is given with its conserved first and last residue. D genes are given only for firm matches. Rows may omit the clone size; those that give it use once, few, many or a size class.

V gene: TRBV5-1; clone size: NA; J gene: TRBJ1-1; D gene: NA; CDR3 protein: CTSSWGRVMNTEAFF; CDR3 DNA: TGCACCAGCAGTTGGGGGAGGGTGATGAACACTGAAGCTTTCTTT
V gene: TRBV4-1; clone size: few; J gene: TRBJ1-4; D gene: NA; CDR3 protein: CASSQEDTGSNEKLFF; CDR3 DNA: TGCGCCAGCAGCCAAGAAGATACGGGGTCTAATGAAAAACTGTTTTTT
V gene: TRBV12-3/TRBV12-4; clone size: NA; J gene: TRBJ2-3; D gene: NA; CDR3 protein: CASSLRGVRVTDTQYF; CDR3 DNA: TGTGCCAGCAGTCTCCGGGGTGTCCGAGTCACAGATACGCAGTATTTT
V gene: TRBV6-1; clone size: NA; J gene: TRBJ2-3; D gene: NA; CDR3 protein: CASRPRSLLTDTQYF; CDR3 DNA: TGTGCCAGCAGACCCAGGTCCCTTCTCACAGATACGCAGTATTTT
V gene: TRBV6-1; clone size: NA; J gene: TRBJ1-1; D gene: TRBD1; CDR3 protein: CASSPDRRNTEAFF; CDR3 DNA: TGTGCCAGCAGTCCGGACAGGAGGAACACTGAAGCTTTCTTT
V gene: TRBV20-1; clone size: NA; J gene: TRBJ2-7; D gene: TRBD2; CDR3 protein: CSARRTSGRATLYEQYF; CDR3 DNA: TGCAGTGCTAGGAGGACTAGCGGGAGGGCCACACTCTACGAGCAGTACTTC
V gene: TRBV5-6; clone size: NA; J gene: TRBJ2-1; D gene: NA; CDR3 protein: CDSSLHVRTSYNEQFF; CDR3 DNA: TGTGACAGCAGCTTGCACGTCAGGACCTCCTACAATGAGCAGTTCTTC
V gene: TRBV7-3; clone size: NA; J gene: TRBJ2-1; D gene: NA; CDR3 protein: CASSSRVDNEQFF; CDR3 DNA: TGTGCCAGCAGCTCAAGGGTGGACAATGAGCAGTTCTTC
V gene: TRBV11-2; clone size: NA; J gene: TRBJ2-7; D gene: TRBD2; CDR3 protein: CASSLGGRVSYEQYF; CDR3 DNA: TGTGCCAGCAGCTTAGGCGGGAGGGTATCCTACGAGCAGTACTTC
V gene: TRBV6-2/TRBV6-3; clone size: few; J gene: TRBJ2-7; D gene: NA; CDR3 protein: CASNYWATHYEQYF; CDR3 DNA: TGTGCCAGCAACTACTGGGCGACCCACTACGAGCAGTACTTC
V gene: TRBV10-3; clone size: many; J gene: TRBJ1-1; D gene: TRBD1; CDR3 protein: CAISEGQGEAFF; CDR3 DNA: TGTGCCATCAGTGAGGGACAGGGTGAGGCTTTCTTT
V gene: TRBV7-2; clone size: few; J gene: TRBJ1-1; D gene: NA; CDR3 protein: CASTPNRNTEAFF; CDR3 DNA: TGTGCCAGCACCCCGAATAGGAACACTGAAGCTTTCTTT
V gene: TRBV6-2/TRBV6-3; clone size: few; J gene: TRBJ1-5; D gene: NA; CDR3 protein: CASRPYRAQPQHF; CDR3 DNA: TGTGCCAGCAGACCCTACAGGGCTCAGCCCCAGCATTTT
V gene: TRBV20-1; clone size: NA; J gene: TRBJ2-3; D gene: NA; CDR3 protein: CSARDKGKWSMRVKGTDTQYF; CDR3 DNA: TGCAGTGCTAGAGATAAGGGCAAGTGGAGTATGAGGGTAAAGGGAACAGATACGCAGTATTTT
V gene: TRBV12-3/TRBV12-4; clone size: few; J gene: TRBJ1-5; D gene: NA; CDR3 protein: CASSTGVQGRGQPQHF; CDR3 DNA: TGTGCCAGCAGTACCGGTGTTCAGGGAAGAGGTCAGCCCCAGCATTTT
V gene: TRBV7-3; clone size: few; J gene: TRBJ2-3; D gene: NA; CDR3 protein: CASSLMPSDTQYF; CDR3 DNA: TGTGCCAGCAGCTTAATGCCCAGCGATACGCAGTATTTT
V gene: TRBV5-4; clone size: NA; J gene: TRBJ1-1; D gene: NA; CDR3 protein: CASRLPPLPTGALNTEAFF; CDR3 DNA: TGTGCCAGCAGGTTGCCCCCACTACCGACGGGAGCCTTGAACACTGAAGCTTTCTTT
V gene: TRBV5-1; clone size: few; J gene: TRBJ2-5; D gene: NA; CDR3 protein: CASSLRLAGYGLRETQYF; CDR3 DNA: TGCGCCAGCAGCCTCCGGCTGGCAGGGTACGGGTTGAGAGAGACCCAGTACTTC
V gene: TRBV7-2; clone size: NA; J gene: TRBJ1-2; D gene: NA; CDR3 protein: CASSGFREVSGYTF; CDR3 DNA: TGTGCCAGCAGCGGGTTCAGGGAAGTGTCTGGCTACACCTTC
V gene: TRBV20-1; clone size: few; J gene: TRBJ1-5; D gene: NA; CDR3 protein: CSARDLYSNQPQHF; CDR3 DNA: TGCAGTGCTAGAGATCTTTATAGCAATCAGCCCCAGCATTTT
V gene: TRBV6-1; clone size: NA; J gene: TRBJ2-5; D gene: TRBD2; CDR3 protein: CASRPGLAEPQETQYF; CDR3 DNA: TGTGCCAGCAGGCCGGGACTAGCGGAGCCGCAAGAGACCCAGTACTTC